This entry features one T cell receptor beta chain sequence. As yet, its antigen is unknown. The entry originates in a study of neurological immune-mediated disorders. Study-wide findings and caveats: Falling below healthy controls, multiple sclerosis showed the least TCR clonal expansion, while HTLV-1-associated myelopathy showed the most.

V lost 4 bases and J lost 8, with 19 bases in between. The CDR3 runs to 15 residues. The germline CDR1 and CDR2 sequences are SGDLS and YYNGEE. 5'RACE with 10-nucleotide random UMIs generated the cDNA. TCRdb itself ran the 5' RACE reads through MiXCR, one entry per CDR3 protein. The data show some 21,000 distinct CDR3 sequences, around 6% seen once. V usage is TRBV9 and J usage is TRBJ2-1; a weak D match, TRBD1 (5 bases). The TCR sequence derives from a man between 18 and 35 years old in good health. The sequenced sample was CD8+ T cells from blood. In DNA, the CDR3 is TGTGCCAGCAGCCCAGAAGGGGTGATTCGGTATGAGCAGTTCTTC. Translated, it gives CASSPEGVIRYEQFF.